This TCR beta chain is from a study of blood T cell repertoires in COVID-19. Libraries were prepared by immunoSEQ multiplex PCR; TCRdb keeps only in-frame clonotypes and omits some of them. The data show about 50,000 clones, about 78% seen once. This clone was detected a few times. The CDR3 consists of 17 residues. The V and J ends lost 1 base and 0 bases respectively, with 13 bases between them. Germline CDR1 and CDR2: LNHDA and SQIVND (reference sequence). Sequenced: PBMCs or T cells enriched from blood (not recorded which). V and J are TRBV19 and TRBJ1-5; no clear D. The TCR was taken from a woman aged 45-65 years with acute COVID-19. The CDR3 here is CASSIARTAYSNQPQHF. DNA of the CDR3: TGTGCCAGTAGTATAGCAAGAACAGCCTATAGCAATCAGCCCCAGCATTTT.